This T cell receptor beta chain is drawn from a study of identical twins. TCRdb itself ran the 5' RACE reads through MiXCR, one entry per CDR3 protein. Of hundreds of thousands of distinct CDR3 sequences listed, approximately 24% are singletons. The same data also went into a second study, on T cells expressing NK-cell markers. From that second work: In the group of eight sequenced donors, seven were HCMV-seropositive and one was seronegative. The share of CD8+ T cells held by dominant NKG2C+ clonotypes was about 1.0-7.5% in six donors. There remained a lack of clarity about HCMV specificity of expanded NKG2C+ T cell clones.

The material sequenced was CD4+ T cells sorted from blood. The clonotype originates from a woman younger than 35 in good health.

This chain's CDR3 is CATSRDQGARWWYEQYF. CDR3 sequence (DNA): TGTGCCACCAGCAGAGATCAGGGGGCGAGGTGGTGGTACGAGCAGTACTTC. V and J are TRBV15 and TRBJ2-7; 8 bases match TRBD1. This CDR3 region has 17 residues. Unmatched junction bases numbered 11, after V lost 0 bases and J lost 4 bases. Germline CDR1 LNHNV, CDR2 YYDKDF (reference sequence).